The 28 T cell receptor beta chains below come from one sample, sequenced in a study of cytomegalovirus exposure and HLA in healthy donors (dated 2017 in TCRdb). The method was the immunoSEQ multiplex PCR assay. The multiplex PCR relied on a mix of 60 forward primers for TCR Vbeta segments and 13 reverse primers for TCR Jbeta segments. In its TCRdb copy, this immuneACCESS table keeps in-frame sequences only and misses some clones. Where compared with another copy, unresolved V genes explain less than half of these, and the others have no known cause. The sample table holds approximately 210,000 clones, of which around 84% were seen once. The top ten clonotypes cover about 1.7% of the sample. The sample taken for sequencing was PBMCs. Receptors were obtained from a woman aged 18 to 35 in good health and CMV-seronegative.

The chain is built from TRBV6-5 and TRBJ2-3; TRBD1 matches 8 bases. Germline CDR1 and CDR2: MNHEY and SVGAGI. This CDR3 region has 16 residues. Trimming cost V 2 bases and J 2 bases; bases outside gene matches: 6. The CDR3 DNA reads TGTGCCAGCAGTTACCGCGGGACAGGCTTCACAGATACGCAGTATTTT. Translating gives CASSYRGTGFTDTQYF.

The chain is built from TRBV4-3 and TRBJ1-4; weak D call: TRBD1 (5 bases). The CDR3 contains 17 residues. The V gene lost 3 bases and the J gene lost 7 bases, with 21 bases spanning the gap. Germline CDR1 reads LGHNA; CDR2 reads YSLEER. The CDR3 DNA sequence: TGCGCCAGCAGCCAGATTGGGGGAAGGGGCGGGAGTGAAAAACTGTTTTTT. It codes for CASSQIGGRGGSEKLFF.

The V gene is TRBV7-6, the J gene TRBJ2-1; TRBD2 matches at 12 bases. The V gene end was trimmed by 3 bases and the J gene end by 3 bases; junction bases not matched to a gene: 9. The CDR3 runs 18 residues. The germline V gene has CDR1 SGHVS and CDR2 FNYEAQ. As DNA, the CDR3 is TGTGCCAGCAGCTTGGACCCAAGACTAGCGGGGGTCTACAATGAGCAGTTCTTC. Protein sequence: CASSLDPRLAGVYNEQFF.

This chain joins TRBV5-1 and TRBJ2-5; 13 bases match TRBD2. The V gene end was trimmed by 4 bases and the J gene end by 7 bases; junction bases not matched to a gene: 7. Germline values: CDR1 SGHRS, CDR2 YFSETQ. There are 15 residues in the CDR3. This CDR3 is CASSAPLAGGVTQYF. In DNA form, the CDR3 reads TGCGCCAGCAGCGCCCCACTAGCGGGAGGGGTGACCCAGTACTTC.

The J gene is TRBJ2-7, the V gene TRBV19; D perhaps matches TRBD1 (6 bases). Germline-derived CDR1 and CDR2 are LNHDA and SQIVND (reference sequence). This CDR3 is 12 amino acids long. V was clipped by 5 bases and J by 3 bases, with 8 bases between them. This CDR3 is CASSHRDYEQYF. In DNA form, the CDR3 reads TGTGCCAGTAGTCACAGGGACTACGAGCAGTACTTC.

The chain employs TRBV7-9 and TRBJ1-1, with D perhaps matching TRBD1 (6 bases). In germline, CDR1 is SEHNR, CDR2 FQNEAQ (reference sequence). V was cut by 1 base and J by 4 bases, with 7 bases left in between. CDR3 length equals 13 residues. The chain's CDR3 is CASSLVQGTEAFF. The DNA of the CDR3 is TGTGCCAGCAGCTTAGTACAGGGCACTGAAGCTTTCTTT.

CDR3 sequence: CASSYSGQGLTYEQYF. The CDR3 DNA follows: TGTGCCAGCAGTTACTCCGGACAGGGGCTGACCTACGAGCAGTACTTC. The chain is built from TRBV6-5 and TRBJ2-7; 9 bases line up with TRBD1. This CDR3 is built from 16 residues. Germline V gene lookup returns CDR1 MNHEY and CDR2 SVGAGI. J was trimmed by 2 bases and V by 0 bases; bases with no gene match: 5.

Here the CDR3 DNA reads TGCGCCAGCAGCGTCGCAGGGGTAAATCAGCCCCAGCATTTT. As protein: CASSVAGVNQPQHF. This rearrangement joins TRBV5-1 to TRBJ1-5; possibly TRBD1 for D (6 bases). CDR1 and CDR2 from the germline V gene are SGHRS and YFSETQ. This CDR3 is built from 14 residues. The germline V and J ends were trimmed by 4 bases and 4 bases, with 12 bases remaining between them.

This clone was found once. V usage is TRBV12-5 and J usage is TRBJ2-2; 9 nucleotides agree with TRBD2. With V trimmed by 2 bases and J by 1 base, 2 bases remained unmatched. The CDR3 is 16 amino acids. Germline V gene sequence: CDR1 LGHNT, CDR2 FRNRAP. The CDR3 spells CASGLKLAGNTGELFF. CDR3 DNA: TGTGCTAGTGGTTTGAAACTAGCGGGGAACACCGGGGAGCTGTTTTTT. Full variable domain (missing parts from reference TRBV12-5 and TRBJ2-2): DARVTQTPRHKVTEMGQEVTMRCQPILGHNTVFWYRQTMMQGLELLAYFRNRAPLDDSGMPKDRFSAEMPDATLATLKIQPSEPRDSAVYFCASGLKLAGNTGELFFGEGSRLTVL.

The rearrangement uses TRBV6-1 and TRBJ1-3; unclear D gene. The CDR3 length is 17 residues. Trimming removed 2 bases from V and 4 bases from J, with 18 bases in between. Germline CDR1 and CDR2: MNHNS and SASEGT. CDR3 sequence reads: CASSERRAELLGNTIYF. Written as DNA, the CDR3 is TGTGCCAGCAGTGAAAGGAGGGCTGAGTTGCTCGGAAACACCATATATTTT.

The genes are TRBV18 and TRBJ2-7; 8 positions match TRBD1. The trim removed 3 bases at V and 2 bases at J, leaving 9 bases unmatched. The germline gives CDR1 KGHSH, CDR2 LQKENI. CDR3 length: 16 residues. The CDR3 sequence is CASSPPWTGSAYEQYF. The DNA of the CDR3 is TGTGCCAGCTCACCCCCCTGGACAGGGAGTGCCTACGAGCAGTACTTC. The whole variable domain, filled in from reference TRBV18 and TRBJ2-7, reads NAGVMQNPRHLVRRRGQEARLRCSPMKGHSHVYWYRQLPEEGLKFMVYLQKENIIDESGMPKERFSAEFPKEGPSILRIQQVVRGDSAAYFCASSPPWTGSAYEQYFGPGTRLTVT.

A remark on this clone: One junction end does not reproduce the germline sequence, and a read error may be involved. The gene calls are TRBV7-7 and TRBJ2-2, with D possibly matching TRBD2 (6 bases). Per the germline V gene, CDR1 is SSHAT and CDR2 is FNYEAQ (reference sequence). The CDR3 extends over 16 amino acids. CDR3 region: CASSPGGVANTGELFF. The CDR3 coding sequence is TGTGCTAGCAGCCCAGGCGGGGTGGCGAACACCGGGGAGCTGTTTTTT.

The CDR3 region is CASSLTGTSGSYEQYF. The CDR3 nucleotides are TGTGCCAGCAGTTTAACCGGGACTAGCGGTTCCTACGAGCAGTACTTC. The chain couples TRBV11-3 to TRBJ2-7; 11 nucleotides align to TRBD2. J was trimmed by 1 base and V by 6 bases; bases with no gene match: 8. The germline V gene has CDR1 SGHNT and CDR2 YENEEA. CDR3 length equals 16 residues. Drawing the rest from reference TRBV11-3 and TRBJ2-7, the complete variable domain is EAGVVQSPRYKIIEKKQPVAFWCNPISGHNTLYWYLQNLGQGPELLIRYENEEAVDDSQLPKDRFSAERLKGVDSTLKIQPAELGDSAVYLCASSLTGTSGSYEQYFGPGTRLTVT.

The chain employs TRBV5-8 and TRBJ1-1; D possibly corresponds to TRBD1 (5 bases). Trimming pared 0 bases from V and 1 base from J, leaving 13 bases between. In germline, CDR1 is SGHTS, CDR2 YDEGEE. The CDR3 spans 16 residues. In DNA, the CDR3 is TGTGCCAGCAGCTTGGTGGGCAGGGCTGGGAACACTGAAGCTTTCTTT. It codes for CASSLVGRAGNTEAFF.

V usage is TRBV7-2 and J usage is TRBJ2-3; D not resolved. The germline V and J ends were trimmed by 1 base and 0 bases, with 8 bases remaining between them. The CDR3 runs to 15 residues. Germline-derived CDR1 and CDR2 are SGHTA and FQGNSA. The CDR3 spells CASSLEATSTDTQYF. The DNA for the CDR3 is TGTGCCAGCAGCTTAGAAGCGACTAGCACAGATACGCAGTATTTT.

The V call is TRBV14, the J call TRBJ2-2; TRBD2 aligns across 10 bases. CDR3 length equals 15 residues. V was pared by 6 bases and J by 4 bases, with 5 bases of the junction left unmatched. In germline, CDR1 is SGHDN, CDR2 FVKESK. As DNA, the CDR3 is TGTGCCAGCAGAAGGACTAGCGGTTCCACCGGGGAGCTGTTTTTT. This sequence encodes CASRRTSGSTGELFF.

The gene calls are TRBV10-3 and TRBJ2-7; D is possibly TRBD1 (6 bases). The V end lost 4 bases, the J end lost 1 base, and 23 bases lay between the germline ends. The CDR3 runs to 18 residues. The V gene's germline CDR1 is ENHRY and CDR2 SYGVKD. The DNA of the CDR3 is TGTGCCATCAGTGTCGGACAGTCCCTCGGTTTTCTTTCCTACGAGCAGTACTTC. It codes for CAISVGQSLGFLSYEQYF.

The chain is built from TRBV6-1 and TRBJ1-2; D ambiguous. CDR3 size: 15 residues. Trimming took 2 bases from V and 1 from J, leaving 11 bases between them. CDR1 is MNHNS and CDR2 is SASEGT in the germline V gene. The chain's CDR3 is CASSEMPPHNYGYTF. Here the CDR3 DNA reads TGTGCCAGCAGTGAAATGCCACCACATAACTATGGCTACACCTTC.

This clone has just a few counts. V gene TRBV7-2 combines with J gene TRBJ1-1; TRBD1 aligns across 7 bases. The germline V gene has CDR1 SGHTA and CDR2 FQGNSA. CDR3 size: 14 residues. Germline trimming cut 5 bases from V and 1 base from J; bases unmatched to any gene: 4. The CDR3 sequence is CASSPRTGNTEAFF. The CDR3 region has the DNA TGTGCCAGCAGCCCAAGGACAGGGAACACTGAAGCTTTCTTT.

The chain is built from TRBV7-8 and TRBJ1-2, with D hard to call. CDR1 SGHVS and CDR2 FQNEAQ come from the germline V gene. Between the trimmed V and J ends, which lost 0 bases and 4 bases, there was a span of 9 bases. The CDR3 is made up of 14 amino acids. For the CDR3, the DNA is TGTGCCAGCAGCTTAGCCCTGATCGGCTATGGCTACACCTTC. As protein: CASSLALIGYGYTF.

The chain links TRBV25-1 to TRBJ1-2; D might be TRBD1 (6 bases). Germline V gene data show CDR1 as MGHDK and CDR2 as SYGVNS. This CDR3 contains 12 residues. Trimming shortened V by 5 bases and J by 2 bases, and 6 bases separated the two germline ends. In DNA, the CDR3 is TGTGCCAGCAGTCAGGGGAACTATGGCTACACCTTC. Amino acid sequence: CASSQGNYGYTF.

The chain has TRBV2 and TRBJ2-1; D gene ambiguous. Per germline, CDR1 SNHLY and CDR2 FYNNEI. The CDR3 extends over 13 amino acids. Between the trimmed V and J ends, which lost 5 bases and 4 bases, there was a span of 9 bases. CDR3 protein: CASSPGFYNEQFF. DNA for the CDR3: TGTGCCAGCAGTCCGGGTTTTTACAATGAGCAGTTCTTC.

This clone is a singleton in its sample. The V and J genes are TRBV9 and TRBJ2-5, with 8 bases lining up with TRBD2. With V trimmed by 0 bases and J by 2 bases, 9 bases remained unmatched. Looked up from germline, CDR1 is SGDLS and CDR2 is YYNGEE. This CDR3 has 17 residues. The CDR3 protein is CASSVGLAGGGQETQYF. CDR3 in DNA: TGTGCCAGCAGCGTAGGTCTGGCGGGGGGCGGACAAGAGACCCAGTACTTC.

This chain links TRBV7-2 with TRBJ2-7; 7 nucleotides agree with TRBD1. CDR1 SGHTA and CDR2 FQGNSA come from the germline V gene. This CDR3 is 14 amino acids long. Unmatched junction bases numbered 10, after V lost 5 bases and J lost 6 bases. CDR3 region: CASSPRQGRGEQYF. The CDR3 DNA reads TGTGCCAGCAGCCCTCGACAGGGAAGGGGCGAGCAGTACTTC.

The rearrangement links TRBV4-1 to TRBJ2-5; a weak D match, TRBD2 (6 bases). The CDR3 loop spans 15 amino acids. Germline V gene data show CDR1 as MGHRA and CDR2 as YSYEKL. V dropped 1 base and J dropped 2 bases, with 11 bases sitting between them. The CDR3: CASSQVSAGQETQYF. The CDR3, as DNA: TGCGCCAGCAGCCAAGTTTCCGCGGGACAAGAGACCCAGTACTTC.

The sample holds a few counts of this clone. The rearrangement joins TRBV4-1 to TRBJ2-1; no reliable D call. This CDR3 is built from 14 residues. V lost 1 base and J lost 9, with 13 bases in between. The germline V gene has CDR1 MGHRA and CDR2 YSYEKL. In DNA, the CDR3 is TGCGCCAGCAGCCAAGGTTTGAGGAACGGTGAGCAGTTCTTC. Its translation: CASSQGLRNGEQFF.

V and J are TRBV7-9 and TRBJ2-5; D unresolved. TRBJ2-7 explains the end of the DNA better; the J call may be wrong. CDR3 size: 15 residues. CDR1 is SEHNR and CDR2 is FQNEAQ in the germline V gene (reference sequence). The CDR3 protein is CASSQGSSGVREQYF. The DNA of the CDR3 is TGTGCCAGCAGCCAAGGCTCCAGTGGAGTGCGCGAGCAGTACTTC.

V gene TRBV4-3 combines with J gene TRBJ1-4, with 9 bases identical to TRBD1. The CDR3 contains 15 residues. With 4 bases clipped from V and 7 bases from J, the junction kept 7 bases outside the gene matches. CDR1 and CDR2 (germline): LGHNA, YSLEER. In DNA, the CDR3 is TGCGCCAGCAGCCCTACCGGGACAGGGACTGAAAAACTGTTTTTT. This encodes CASSPTGTGTEKLFF.